The rows below give T cell receptor beta chains drawn from one sample of a study of radiation and T cells in renal cell carcinoma. Generated by immunoSEQ multiplex PCR, the TCRdb table keeps only in-frame clones and is missing some. The repertoire includes some 150,000 clones, roughly 84% of them detected once, and around 12% sits in the top ten. This specimen was blood, taken from a patient whose treatment included radiotherapy and nephrectomy. All receptors derive from a woman in her fifties or sixties with renal cell carcinoma. Both conserved end residues are part of each CDR3. The D gene is left open where the match is weak. Clone size is stated in some rows and not others, as once, few, many or a class when expanded.

>TRBJ2-7|TRBV4-2|.|once
CASSQDQGGSFSPYEQYF
TGTGCCAGCAGCCAAGATCAGGGCGGGTCTTTTTCCCCTTACGAGCAGTACTTC
>TRBJ1-3|TRBV7-9|TRBD1|.
CASSSPGTGLDTIYF
TGTGCCAGCAGCTCACCTGGGACAGGGCTCGACACCATATATTTT
>TRBJ2-5|TRBV7-2|.|.
CASSLNPGHQETQYF
TGTGCCAGCAGCCTCAATCCCGGGCACCAAGAGACCCAGTACTTC
>TRBJ2-5|TRBV5-1|.|few
CASSYGQGRETQYF
TGCGCCAGCAGCTATGGTCAGGGGAGAGAGACCCAGTACTTC
>TRBJ1-4|TRBV6-4|.|.
CASSAAGTTNEKLFF
TGTGCCAGCAGCGCTGCAGGGACAACTAATGAAAAACTGTTTTTT
>TRBJ1-1|TRBV28|.|.
CASGLGGGDHTEAFF
TGTGCCAGCGGATTGGGGGGCGGGGATCACACTGAAGCTTTCTTT
>TRBJ1-4|TRBV9|.|.
CASSVGGNNEKLFF
TGTGCCAGCAGCGTAGGTGGGAATAATGAAAAACTGTTTTTT
>TRBJ2-3|TRBV2|TRBD2|.
CASRLIGLASDTQYF
TGTGCCAGCAGACTCATTGGACTAGCTTCAGATACGCAGTATTTT
>TRBJ1-4|TRBV4-3|.|.
CASSQDLSGSEKLFF
TGCGCCAGCAGCCAAGATTTGTCAGGGAGTGAAAAACTGTTTTTT
>TRBJ1-5|TRBV4-2|.|.
CASSHNVGRNQPQHF
TGTGCCAGCAGCCATAACGTAGGGCGCAATCAGCCCCAGCATTTT
>TRBJ1-1|TRBV19|.|.
CASNLPGGIWNTEAFF
TGTGCCAGTAATCTCCCGGGAGGGATTTGGAACACTGAAGCTTTCTTT
>TRBJ2-7|TRBV21-1|.|.
CASSATRQGNRDEQYF
TGTGCCAGCAGCGCAACCAGACAGGGGAATCGGGACGAGCAGTACTTC
>TRBJ1-2|TRBV19|.|.
CASSIAGLYYGYTF
TGTGCCAGTAGTATAGCAGGGTTGTACTATGGCTACACCTTC
>TRBJ2-3|TRBV10-3|TRBD1|.
CAISDGTGITDTQYF
TGTGCCATCAGTGATGGGACAGGGATCACAGATACGCAGTATTTT
>TRBJ1-2|TRBV29-1|TRBD1|.
CSVVDRGGGGYTF
TGCAGCGTAGTGGACAGGGGCGGTGGTGGCTACACCTTC
>TRBJ1-5|TRBV19|.|.
CASIAGADQPQHF
TGTGCCAGTATTGCCGGGGCGGATCAGCCCCAGCATTTT
>TRBJ2-4|TRBV28|.|.
CASTLGGGGENIQYF
TGTGCCAGCACCCTTGGTGGGGGAGGAGAAAACATTCAGTACTTC
>TRBJ2-7|TRBV19|.|.
CASSFSRGGEQYF
TGTGCCAGTAGTTTCAGCCGGGGAGGCGAGCAGTACTTC
>TRBJ1-2|TRBV6-1|.|.
CASSEDLVIPNYGYTF
TGTGCCAGCAGTGAGGACCTCGTAATTCCCAACTATGGCTACACCTTC
>TRBJ2-3|TRBV7-2|TRBD2|.
CASRQPGLLTDTQYF
TGTGCCAGCAGACAACCGGGACTACTAACAGATACGCAGTATTTT
>TRBJ2-1|TRBV19|.|.
CASSIRVGANEQFF
TGTGCCAGTAGTATTCGCGTGGGCGCCAATGAGCAGTTCTTC
>TRBJ1-5|TRBV7-6|.|few
CASSATANQPQHF
TGTGCCAGCAGCGCGACAGCAAATCAGCCCCAGCATTTT
>TRBJ1-2|TRBV5-1|TRBD1|.
CASSLAGGGTGVRSGYTF
TGCGCCAGCAGCTTGGCCGGCGGTGGGACAGGGGTGCGAAGTGGCTACACCTTC
>TRBJ2-3|TRBV5-1|.|.
CASSLGQRFTDTQYF
TGCGCCAGCAGCTTGGGACAGAGATTCACAGATACGCAGTATTTT
>TRBJ2-5|TRBV7-9|TRBD2|.
CASSLGGTVKETQYF
TGTGCCAGCAGCTTGGGGGGGACGGTCAAAGAGACCCAGTACTTC
>TRBJ2-5|TRBV7-6|.|.
CASSLVRGEETQYF
TGTGCCAGCAGCTTAGTCAGGGGTGAAGAGACCCAGTACTTC
>TRBJ2-7|TRBV25-1|.|.
CATQEDSYEQYF
TGTGCCACTCAAGAGGACTCCTACGAGCAGTACTTC
>TRBJ2-1|TRBV6-6|TRBD2|.
CASKGLAGGEQFF
TGTGCCAGCAAGGGACTAGCGGGGGGGGAGCAGTTCTTC
>TRBJ1-1|TRBV7-9|.|.
CASSQDSSGRGMNTEAFF
TGTGCCAGCAGCCAGGACTCTTCGGGCCGTGGAATGAACACTGAAGCTTTCTTT